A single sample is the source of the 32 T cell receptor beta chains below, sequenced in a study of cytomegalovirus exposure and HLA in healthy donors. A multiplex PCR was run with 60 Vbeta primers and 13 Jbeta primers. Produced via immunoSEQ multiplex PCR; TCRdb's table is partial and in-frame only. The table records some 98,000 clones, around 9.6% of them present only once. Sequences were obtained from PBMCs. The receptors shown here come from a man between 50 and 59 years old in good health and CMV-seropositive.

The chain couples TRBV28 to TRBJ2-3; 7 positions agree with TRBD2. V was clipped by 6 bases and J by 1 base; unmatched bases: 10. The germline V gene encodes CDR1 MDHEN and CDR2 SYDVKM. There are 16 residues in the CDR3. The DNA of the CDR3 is TGTGCCAGCAGACTGCTAGCGGATAAAGGCACAGATACGCAGTATTTT. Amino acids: CASRLLADKGTDTQYF.

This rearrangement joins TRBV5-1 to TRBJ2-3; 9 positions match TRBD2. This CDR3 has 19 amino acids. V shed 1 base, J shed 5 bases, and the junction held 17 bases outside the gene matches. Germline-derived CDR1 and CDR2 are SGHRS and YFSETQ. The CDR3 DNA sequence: TGCGCCAGCAGCTTGTCTCCCCTCAGAGCGGGAGGAGAGAGAGATACGCAGTATTTT. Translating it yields CASSLSPLRAGGERDTQYF.

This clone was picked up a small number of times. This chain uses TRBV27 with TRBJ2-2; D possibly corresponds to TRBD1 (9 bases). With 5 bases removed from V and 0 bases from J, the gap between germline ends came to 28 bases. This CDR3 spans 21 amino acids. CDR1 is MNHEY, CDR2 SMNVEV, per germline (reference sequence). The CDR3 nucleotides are TGTGCCAGCAGTCGATATAGCGGGACAGGGAACCTTTACGCGAACACCGGGGAGCTGTTTTTT. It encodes CASSRYSGTGNLYANTGELFF.

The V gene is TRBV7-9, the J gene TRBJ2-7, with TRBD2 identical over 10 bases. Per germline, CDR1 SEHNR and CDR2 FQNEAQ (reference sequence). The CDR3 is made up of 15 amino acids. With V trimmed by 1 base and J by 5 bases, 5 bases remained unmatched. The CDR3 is CASSLDSSGRNEQYF. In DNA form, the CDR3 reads TGTGCCAGCAGCTTAGATTCTAGCGGGAGAAACGAGCAGTACTTC.

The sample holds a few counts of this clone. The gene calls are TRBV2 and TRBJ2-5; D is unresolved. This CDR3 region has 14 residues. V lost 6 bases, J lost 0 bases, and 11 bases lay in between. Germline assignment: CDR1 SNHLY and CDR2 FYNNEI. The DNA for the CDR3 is TGTGCCAGCAGAAGAACAGAGTACCAAGAGACCCAGTACTTC. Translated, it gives CASRRTEYQETQYF.

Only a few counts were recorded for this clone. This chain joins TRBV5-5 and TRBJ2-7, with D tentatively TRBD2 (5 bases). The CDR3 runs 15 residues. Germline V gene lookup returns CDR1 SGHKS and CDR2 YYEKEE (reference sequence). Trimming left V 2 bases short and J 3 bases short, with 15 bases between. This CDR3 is CASSFYASWIYEQYF. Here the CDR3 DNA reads TGTGCCAGCAGCTTCTACGCTAGCTGGATCTACGAGCAGTACTTC.

The CDR3 is CASRGDRVGYEQYF. The CDR3 region has the DNA TGCGCCAGCAGGGGTGACAGGGTCGGCTACGAGCAGTACTTC. This chain uses TRBV5-1 with TRBJ2-7, with TRBD1 identical over 7 bases. The V gene's germline CDR1 is SGHRS and CDR2 YFSETQ. The CDR3 is 14 residues long. V lost 5 bases, J lost 3 bases, and 8 bases stayed unmatched.

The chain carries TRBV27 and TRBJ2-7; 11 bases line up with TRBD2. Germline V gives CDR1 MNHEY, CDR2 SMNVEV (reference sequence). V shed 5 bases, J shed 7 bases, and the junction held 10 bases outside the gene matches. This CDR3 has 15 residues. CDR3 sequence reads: CASSQRTSGPREQYF. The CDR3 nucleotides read TGTGCCAGCAGTCAAAGGACTAGCGGGCCCCGGGAGCAGTACTTC.

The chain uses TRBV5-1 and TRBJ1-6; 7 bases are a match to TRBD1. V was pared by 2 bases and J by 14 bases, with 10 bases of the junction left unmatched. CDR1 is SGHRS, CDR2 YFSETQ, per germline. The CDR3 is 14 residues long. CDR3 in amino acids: CASSFRQGDGSLHF. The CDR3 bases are TGCGCCAGCAGCTTCCGCCAGGGGGATGGATCCCTCCACTTT.

In nucleotides, the CDR3 is TGTGCCAGCAGCTTTAACAATGAGCAGTTCTTC. Amino acid sequence: CASSFNNEQFF. V gene TRBV7-3 combines with J gene TRBJ2-1, with D unresolved. Germline values: CDR1 SGHTA, CDR2 FQGTGA. The V gene lost 3 bases and the J gene lost 5 bases, with 2 bases spanning the gap. The CDR3 sequence is 11 residues long.

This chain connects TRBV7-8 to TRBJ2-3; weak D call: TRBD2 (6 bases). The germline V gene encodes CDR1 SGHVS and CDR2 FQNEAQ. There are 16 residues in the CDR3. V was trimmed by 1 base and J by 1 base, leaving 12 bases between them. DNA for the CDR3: TGTGCCAGCAGCTTAGGCCGACTAGTTCGCACAGATACGCAGTATTTT. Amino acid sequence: CASSLGRLVRTDTQYF.

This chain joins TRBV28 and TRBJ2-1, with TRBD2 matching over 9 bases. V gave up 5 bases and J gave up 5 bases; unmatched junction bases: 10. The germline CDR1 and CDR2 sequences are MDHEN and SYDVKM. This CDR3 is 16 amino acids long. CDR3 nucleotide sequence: TGTGCCAGCAGTCCATTGACTAGCGGAGCAGACAATGAGCAGTTCTTC. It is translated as CASSPLTSGADNEQFF.

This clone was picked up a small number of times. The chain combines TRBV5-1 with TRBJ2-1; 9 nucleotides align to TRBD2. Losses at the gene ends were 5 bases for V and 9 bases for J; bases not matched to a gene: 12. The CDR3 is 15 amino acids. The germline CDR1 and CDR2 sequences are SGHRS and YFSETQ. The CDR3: CASSDLAGTPSEQFF. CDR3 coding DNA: TGCGCCAGCAGTGACCTAGCGGGAACCCCCAGTGAGCAGTTCTTC.

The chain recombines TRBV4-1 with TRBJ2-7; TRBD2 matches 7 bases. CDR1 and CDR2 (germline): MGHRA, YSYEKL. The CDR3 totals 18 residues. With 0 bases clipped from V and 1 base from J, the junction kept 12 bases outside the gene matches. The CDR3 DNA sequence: TGCGCCAGCAGCCAAGAGGGCCTGGGCGGGAGTAAGTCCTACGAGCAGTACTTC. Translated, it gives CASSQEGLGGSKSYEQYF.

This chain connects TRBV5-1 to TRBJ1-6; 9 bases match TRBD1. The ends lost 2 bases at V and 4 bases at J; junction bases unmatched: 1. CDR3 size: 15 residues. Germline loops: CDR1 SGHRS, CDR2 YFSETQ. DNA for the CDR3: TGCGCCAGCAGCTTCGGACAGGGGTATAATTCACCCCTCCACTTT. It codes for CASSFGQGYNSPLHF.

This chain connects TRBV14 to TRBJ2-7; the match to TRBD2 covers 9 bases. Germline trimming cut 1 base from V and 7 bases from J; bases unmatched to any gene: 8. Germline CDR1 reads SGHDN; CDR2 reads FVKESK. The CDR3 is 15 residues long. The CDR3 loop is CASSQVRLAGGEQYF. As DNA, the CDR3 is TGTGCCAGCAGCCAAGTCCGCCTGGCGGGAGGGGAGCAGTACTTC.

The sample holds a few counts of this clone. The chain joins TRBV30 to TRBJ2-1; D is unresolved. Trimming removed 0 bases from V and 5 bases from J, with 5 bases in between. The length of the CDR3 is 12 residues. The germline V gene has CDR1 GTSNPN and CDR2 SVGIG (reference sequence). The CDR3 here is CAWSVYNNEQFF. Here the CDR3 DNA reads TGTGCCTGGAGTGTATACAACAATGAGCAGTTCTTC.

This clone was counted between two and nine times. The CDR3 sequence is CASSSQGYVVQETQYF. Written as DNA, the CDR3 is TGTGCCAGCAGCAGCCAGGGTTACGTGGTCCAAGAGACCCAGTACTTC. The rearrangement links TRBV7-3 to TRBJ2-5; D possibly corresponds to TRBD1 (5 bases). The CDR3 contains 16 residues. V was pared by 5 bases and J by 1 base, with 17 bases between. The germline CDR1 and CDR2 sequences are SGHTA and FQGTGA.

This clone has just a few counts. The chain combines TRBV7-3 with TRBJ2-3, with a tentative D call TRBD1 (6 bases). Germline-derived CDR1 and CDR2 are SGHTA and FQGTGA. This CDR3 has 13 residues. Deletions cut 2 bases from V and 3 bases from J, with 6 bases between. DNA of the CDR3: TGTGCCAGCAGCTTACAGGGGACAGATACGCAGTATTTT. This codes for CASSLQGTDTQYF.

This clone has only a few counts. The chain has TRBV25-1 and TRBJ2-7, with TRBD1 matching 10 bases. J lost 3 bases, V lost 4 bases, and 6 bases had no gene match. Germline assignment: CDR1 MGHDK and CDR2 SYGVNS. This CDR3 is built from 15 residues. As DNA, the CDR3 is TGTGCCAGCAGTGCAGCCGGGACAGGGGTCTACGAGCAGTACTTC. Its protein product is CASSAAGTGVYEQYF.

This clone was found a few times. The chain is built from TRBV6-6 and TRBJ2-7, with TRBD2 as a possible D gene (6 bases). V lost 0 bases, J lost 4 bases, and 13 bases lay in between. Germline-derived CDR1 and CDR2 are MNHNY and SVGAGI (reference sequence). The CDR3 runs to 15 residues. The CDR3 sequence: CASSYSTGRGYEQYF. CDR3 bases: TGTGCCAGCAGTTACTCGACGGGACGGGGGTACGAGCAGTACTTC.

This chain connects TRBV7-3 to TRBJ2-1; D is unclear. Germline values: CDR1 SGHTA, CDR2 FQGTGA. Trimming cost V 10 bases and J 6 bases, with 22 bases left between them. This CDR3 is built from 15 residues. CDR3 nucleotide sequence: TGTGCCAAGATCCCACAGACGAGCAAATCCAATGAGCAGTTCTTC. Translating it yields CAKIPQTSKSNEQFF.

This chain's CDR3 is CSVETASYNEQFF. The CDR3 DNA reads TGCAGCGTTGAGACCGCTAGCTACAATGAGCAGTTCTTC. V usage is TRBV29-1 and J usage is TRBJ2-1, with D unclear. Germline V gene lookup returns CDR1 SQVTM and CDR2 ANQGSEA. This CDR3 is 13 amino acids long. The germline V and J ends were trimmed by 3 bases and 3 bases, with 9 bases remaining between them.

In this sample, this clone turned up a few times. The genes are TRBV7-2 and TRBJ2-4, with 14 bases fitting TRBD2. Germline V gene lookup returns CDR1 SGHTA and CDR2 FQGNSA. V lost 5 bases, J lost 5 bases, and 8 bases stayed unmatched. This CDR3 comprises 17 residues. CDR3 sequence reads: CASSRGLAGGPENIQYF. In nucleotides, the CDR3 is TGTGCCAGCAGCAGAGGACTAGCGGGAGGTCCGGAAAACATTCAGTACTTC. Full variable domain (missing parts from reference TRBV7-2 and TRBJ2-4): GAGVSQSPSNKVTEKGKDVELRCDPISGHTALYWYRQSLGQGLEFLIYFQGNSAPDKSGLPSDRFSAERTGGSVSTLTIQRTQQEDSAVYLCASSRGLAGGPENIQYFGAGTRLSVL.

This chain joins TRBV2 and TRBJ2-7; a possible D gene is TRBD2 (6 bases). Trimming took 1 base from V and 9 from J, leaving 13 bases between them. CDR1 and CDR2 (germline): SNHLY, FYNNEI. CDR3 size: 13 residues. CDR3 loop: CASSEVLAIVQYF. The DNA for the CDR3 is TGTGCCAGCAGTGAAGTACTAGCTATCGTGCAGTACTTC.

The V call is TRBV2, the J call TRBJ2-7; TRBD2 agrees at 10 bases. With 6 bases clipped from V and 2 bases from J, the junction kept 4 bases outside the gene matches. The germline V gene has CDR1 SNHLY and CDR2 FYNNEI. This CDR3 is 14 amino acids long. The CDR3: CASRGLAGAYEQYF. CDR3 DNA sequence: TGTGCCAGCAGGGGCCTAGCGGGAGCCTACGAGCAGTACTTC.

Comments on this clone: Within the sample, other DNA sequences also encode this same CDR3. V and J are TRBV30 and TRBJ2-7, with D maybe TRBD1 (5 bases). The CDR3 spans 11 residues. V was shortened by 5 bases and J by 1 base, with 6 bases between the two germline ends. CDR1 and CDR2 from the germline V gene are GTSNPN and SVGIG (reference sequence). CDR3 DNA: TGTGCCTGGGCAGGGTCCTACGAGCAGTACTTC. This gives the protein CAWAGSYEQYF.

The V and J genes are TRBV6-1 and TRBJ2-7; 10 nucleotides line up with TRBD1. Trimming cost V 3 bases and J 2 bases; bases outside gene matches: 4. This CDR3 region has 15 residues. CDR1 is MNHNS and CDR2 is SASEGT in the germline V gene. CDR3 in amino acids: CASSEGTGAPYEQYF. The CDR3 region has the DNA TGTGCCAGCAGTGAGGGGACAGGGGCGCCCTACGAGCAGTACTTC.

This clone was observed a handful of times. The CDR3 is CASSQDRGLELGKLFF. The CDR3 DNA reads as TGCGCCAGCAGCCAAGATCGGGGACTGGAACTAGGAAAACTGTTTTTT. V gene TRBV4-3 combines with J gene TRBJ1-4; D is perhaps TRBD1 (5 bases). The CDR3 is made up of 16 amino acids. Looked up from germline, CDR1 is LGHNA and CDR2 is YSLEER. V was pared by 0 bases and J by 10 bases, with 18 bases between.

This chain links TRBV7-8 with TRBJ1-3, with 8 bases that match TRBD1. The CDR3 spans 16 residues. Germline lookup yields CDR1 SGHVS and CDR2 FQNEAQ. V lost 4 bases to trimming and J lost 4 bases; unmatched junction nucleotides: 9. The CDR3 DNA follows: TGTGCCAGCAGCTCGACGACAGGGGTAGTCGGAAACACCATATATTTT. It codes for CASSSTTGVVGNTIYF.

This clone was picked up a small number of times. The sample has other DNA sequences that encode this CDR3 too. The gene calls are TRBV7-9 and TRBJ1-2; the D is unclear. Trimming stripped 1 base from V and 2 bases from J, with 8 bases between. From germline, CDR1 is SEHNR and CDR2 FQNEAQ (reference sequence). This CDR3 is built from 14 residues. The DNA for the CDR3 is TGTGCCAGCAGCTTAGGGTCGGGGAACTATGGCTACACCTTC. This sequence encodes CASSLGSGNYGYTF.

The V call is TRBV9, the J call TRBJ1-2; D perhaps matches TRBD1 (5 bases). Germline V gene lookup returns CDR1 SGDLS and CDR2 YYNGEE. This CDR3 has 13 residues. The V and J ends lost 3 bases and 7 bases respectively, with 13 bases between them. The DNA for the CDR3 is TGTGCCAGCAGCGCCACAGGTCTTAGTGGCTACACCTTC. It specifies CASSATGLSGYTF.